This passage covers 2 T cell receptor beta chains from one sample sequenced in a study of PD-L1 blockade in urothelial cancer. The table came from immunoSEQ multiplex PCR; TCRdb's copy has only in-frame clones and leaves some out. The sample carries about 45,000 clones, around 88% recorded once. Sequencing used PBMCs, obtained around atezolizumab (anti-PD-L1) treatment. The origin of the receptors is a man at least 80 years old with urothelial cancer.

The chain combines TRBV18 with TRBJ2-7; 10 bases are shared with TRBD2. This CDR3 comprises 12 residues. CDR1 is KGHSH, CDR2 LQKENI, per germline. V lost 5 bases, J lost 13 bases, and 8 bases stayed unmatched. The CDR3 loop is CASSSLAGEGYF. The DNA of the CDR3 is TGTGCCAGCTCATCTCTAGCGGGAGAAGGTTACTTC.

The CDR3: CASSPGQDTVLETQYF. The CDR3 DNA is TGTGCCAGCAGCCCTGGCCAGGACACAGTTCTGGAGACCCAGTACTTC. The chain has TRBV5-8 and TRBJ2-5; a possible D gene is TRBD1 (5 bases). V lost 4 bases, J lost 5 bases, and 21 bases lay in between. The germline V gene encodes CDR1 SGHTS and CDR2 YDEGEE. The length of the CDR3 is 16 residues. The complete variable domain, with remaining parts taken from reference TRBV5-8 and TRBJ2-5, reads EAGVTQSPTHLIKTRGQQATLRCSPISGHTSVYWYQQALGLGLQFLLWYDEGEERNRGNFPPRFSGRQFPNYSSELNVNALELEDSALYLCASSPGQDTVLETQYFGPGTRLLVL.